Detailed here is one TCR beta chain. This entry is derived from a study of blood T cells in healthy people across ages. This CDR3 has 15 residues. The germline CDR1 and CDR2 sequences are SNHLY and FYNNEI. The V end lost 5 bases, the J end lost 5 bases, and 16 bases lay between the germline ends. Using a J-beta primer mix together with a sample-barcoded 5' primer, a second PCR was run for 7 to 11 cycles. TCRdb reprocessed the 5' RACE reads with MiXCR, giving one entry per CDR3 protein. The sample yields roughly 800,000 distinct CDR3 sequences, 55% to 75% seen once. Individuals who donated were healthy Caucasians from Russia aged roughly 6 to 100.

This sequence originates from a man younger than 40 in good health. The sample consisted of blood. The gene calls are TRBV2 and TRBJ2-1, with D possibly TRBD1 on 6 matching bases. DNA for the CDR3: TGTGCCAGCAGTCCCGGACAGCCACCTAACAATGAGCAGTTCTTC. This encodes CASSPGQPPNNEQFF. The whole variable domain, filled in from reference TRBV2 and TRBJ2-1, reads EPEVTQTPSHQVTQMGQEVILRCVPISNHLYFYWYRQILGQKVEFLVSFYNNEISEKSEIFDDQFSVERPDGSNFTLKIRSTKLEDSAMYFCASSPGQPPNNEQFFGPGTRLTVL.